This is a list of T cell receptor beta chains from one sample in a study of T cells after yellow fever vaccination. Using its own MiXCR run on the 5' RACE reads, TCRdb lists one record per CDR3 protein. The repertoire includes about 160,000 distinct CDR3 sequences, approximately 6.7% of them detected once, and approximately 2.5% sits in the top ten. The sample in question was CD4+ T cells sorted from PBMCs, obtained less than 6 days after the first yellow fever vaccination. The receptors come from a man in his late teens or twenties who received the YFV17D yellow fever vaccine. The CDR3 runs from the conserved cysteine through the conserved F or W. The D gene is left open where the match is weak. Not every row has a clone size; where given, it reads once, few, many or a size class.

j_call: TRBJ2-7; clone_size: NA; d_call: TRBD1; v_call: TRBV6-5; cdr3_length: 15; cdr3_nt: TGTGCCAGCAGTTATTACGGGACAGGGCACGCCGAGCAGTACTTC; cdr3_aa: CASSYYGTGHAEQYF
j_call: TRBJ1-2; clone_size: many; d_call: TRBD1; v_call: TRBV18; cdr3_length: 17; cdr3_nt: TGTGCCAGCTCTCCCCAGGACAGGGGGGTTGGCTACTATGGCTACACCTTC; cdr3_aa: CASSPQDRGVGYYGYTF
j_call: TRBJ1-1; clone_size: few; d_call: TRBD1; v_call: TRBV5-1; cdr3_length: 15; cdr3_nt: TGCGCCAGCAGCTTGGGACAGGGGTTCAAGACTGAAGCTTTCTTT; cdr3_aa: CASSLGQGFKTEAFF
j_call: TRBJ2-3; clone_size: NA; d_call: TRBD2; v_call: TRBV6-2/TRBV6-3; cdr3_length: 16; cdr3_nt: TGTGCCAGCAGTTCCAGCCTAGCGGACTACACAGATACGCAGTATTTT; cdr3_aa: CASSSSLADYTDTQYF
j_call: TRBJ2-6; clone_size: NA; d_call: NA; v_call: TRBV27; cdr3_length: 15; cdr3_nt: TGTGCCACCAAAAAGGGGGTCGCTGGGGCCAACGTCCTGACTTTC; cdr3_aa: CATKKGVAGANVLTF
j_call: TRBJ2-1; clone_size: many; d_call: NA; v_call: TRBV5-4; cdr3_length: 13; cdr3_nt: TGTGCCAGCAGCTTGTCGCCGGTCCATGAGCAGTTCTTC; cdr3_aa: CASSLSPVHEQFF
j_call: TRBJ2-3; clone_size: few; d_call: NA; v_call: TRBV5-1; cdr3_length: 14; cdr3_nt: TGCGCCAGCAGCTGGGGGACACTGAGGGATACGCAGTATTTT; cdr3_aa: CASSWGTLRDTQYF
j_call: TRBJ2-3; clone_size: NA; d_call: NA; v_call: TRBV30; cdr3_length: 14; cdr3_nt: TGTGCCTGGAGTACCAGGTTTGGCACAGATACGCAGTATTTT; cdr3_aa: CAWSTRFGTDTQYF
j_call: TRBJ2-1; clone_size: medium-sized; d_call: TRBD1; v_call: TRBV12-3/TRBV12-4; cdr3_length: 15; cdr3_nt: TGTGCCAGCAGTTTAAGGACAGGCGGTTACAATGAGCAGTTCTTC; cdr3_aa: CASSLRTGGYNEQFF
j_call: TRBJ2-6; clone_size: NA; d_call: NA; v_call: TRBV7-2; cdr3_length: 16; cdr3_nt: TGTGCCAGCAGCCCTGGTCATACTTCTGGGGCCAACGTCCTGACTTTC; cdr3_aa: CASSPGHTSGANVLTF
j_call: TRBJ2-2; clone_size: many; d_call: NA; v_call: TRBV20-1; cdr3_length: 14; cdr3_nt: TGCAGTGCTAGAAGGACAGTGAACACCGGGGAGCTGTTTTTT; cdr3_aa: CSARRTVNTGELFF
j_call: TRBJ2-3; clone_size: many; d_call: TRBD1; v_call: TRBV29-1; cdr3_length: 14; cdr3_nt: TGCAGCGTGGACAGGGGGGGCGGCACAGATACGCAGTATTTT; cdr3_aa: CSVDRGGGTDTQYF
j_call: TRBJ1-6; clone_size: NA; d_call: NA; v_call: TRBV7-9; cdr3_length: 16; cdr3_nt: TGTGCCAGCAGCTACCTCCAATCGGGGGCGCGGTCACCCCTCCACTTT; cdr3_aa: CASSYLQSGARSPLHF
j_call: TRBJ2-1; clone_size: NA; d_call: NA; v_call: TRBV6-2/TRBV6-3; cdr3_length: 14; cdr3_nt: TGTGCCAGCAGAATAGAGAGGGGGTACAATGAGCAGTTCTTC; cdr3_aa: CASRIERGYNEQFF
j_call: TRBJ2-7; clone_size: few; d_call: NA; v_call: TRBV6-6; cdr3_length: 13; cdr3_nt: TGTGCCAGCAACCCCGACACTTTCTACGAGCAGTACTTC; cdr3_aa: CASNPDTFYEQYF
j_call: TRBJ2-7; clone_size: few; d_call: NA; v_call: TRBV5-6; cdr3_length: 16; cdr3_nt: TGTGCCAGCAGCTTGTTGGGATCGCAAGTTTACTACGAGCAGTACTTC; cdr3_aa: CASSLLGSQVYYEQYF
j_call: TRBJ2-5; clone_size: many; d_call: TRBD2; v_call: TRBV12-3/TRBV12-4; cdr3_length: 15; cdr3_nt: TGTGCCAGCAGTCGGACTAGCGGGGGCCAAGAGACCCAGTACTTC; cdr3_aa: CASSRTSGGQETQYF
j_call: TRBJ2-3; clone_size: many; d_call: NA; v_call: TRBV7-9; cdr3_length: 14; cdr3_nt: TGTGCCAGCAGCAACAGTTATAGCACAGATACGCAGTATTTT; cdr3_aa: CASSNSYSTDTQYF
j_call: TRBJ2-1; clone_size: few; d_call: TRBD2; v_call: TRBV20-1; cdr3_length: 14; cdr3_nt: TGCAGTGCTAGACCGTCTCTAGCGGGCAATGAGCAGTTCTTC; cdr3_aa: CSARPSLAGNEQFF
j_call: TRBJ2-1; clone_size: few; d_call: NA; v_call: TRBV9; cdr3_length: 15; cdr3_nt: TGTGCCAGCAGCGTAGCTTCGGCAGGGGGGCATGAGCAGTTCTTC; cdr3_aa: CASSVASAGGHEQFF
j_call: TRBJ2-3; clone_size: many; d_call: TRBD2; v_call: TRBV5-1; cdr3_length: 18; cdr3_nt: TGCGCCAGCAGCAACCCGGGACTAGCGGGGGGAAGCACAGATACGCAGTATTTT; cdr3_aa: CASSNPGLAGGSTDTQYF
j_call: TRBJ1-1; clone_size: many; d_call: NA; v_call: TRBV7-2; cdr3_length: 17; cdr3_nt: TGTGCCAGCAGGTACGACAGCAAAGCGTTTTTGAACACTGAAGCTTTCTTT; cdr3_aa: CASRYDSKAFLNTEAFF
j_call: TRBJ2-1; clone_size: NA; d_call: TRBD2; v_call: TRBV12-3/TRBV12-4; cdr3_length: 13; cdr3_nt: TGTGCCAGCAGCAACAGCGGGGGGGCCGGGGTGTTCTTC; cdr3_aa: CASSNSGGAGVFF